Listed below are T cell receptor beta chains from one sample, sequenced in a study of control samples from healthy donors and cancer patients. Profiled with immunoSEQ multiplex PCR; TCRdb holds only in-frame clones, not every one. Counted here are nearly 200,000 clones, 90% to 95% occurring once; the ten biggest clones make up over 1.5%. The specimen was blood. The receptors were gathered from a man aged 25-45 years in good health. Both conserved end residues are part of each CDR3. The D gene is left open where the match is weak. The size of a clone is reported for some rows only, either as once, few or many, or as a class for expanded clones.

J gene: TRBJ1-2; clone size: -; V gene: TRBV30; D gene: -; CDR3 protein: CAFGQPPNYGYTF; CDR3 DNA: TGTGCCTTCGGACAGCCGCCTAACTATGGCTACACCTTC
J gene: TRBJ2-1; clone size: -; V gene: TRBV27; D gene: -; CDR3 protein: CASSPIGQSYNEQFF; CDR3 DNA: TGTGCCAGCAGTCCGATCGGGCAGTCCTACAATGAGCAGTTCTTC
J gene: TRBJ1-1; clone size: -; V gene: TRBV7-9; D gene: TRBD1; CDR3 protein: CASSSPGTGTEAFF; CDR3 DNA: TGTGCCAGCAGCTCACCCGGGACAGGAACTGAAGCTTTCTTT
J gene: TRBJ2-5; clone size: -; V gene: TRBV6-4; D gene: TRBD2; CDR3 protein: CASLEGTSGAQETQYF; CDR3 DNA: TGTGCCAGCCTTGAGGGGACTAGCGGGGCCCAAGAGACCCAGTACTTC
J gene: TRBJ2-7; clone size: once; V gene: TRBV11-3; D gene: -; CDR3 protein: CASSPSQTYEQYF; CDR3 DNA: TGTGCCAGCAGCCCCTCCCAGACCTACGAGCAGTACTTC
J gene: TRBJ1-6; clone size: few; V gene: TRBV7-6; D gene: -; CDR3 protein: CASSLEQGGPYNSPLHF; CDR3 DNA: TGTGCCAGCAGCTTAGAACAGGGAGGCCCTTATAATTCACCCCTCCACTTT
J gene: TRBJ2-1; clone size: -; V gene: TRBV10-1; D gene: -; CDR3 protein: CASSAPGSNEQFF; CDR3 DNA: TGCGCCAGCAGTGCTCCGGGGTCCAATGAGCAGTTCTTC
J gene: TRBJ1-5; clone size: -; V gene: TRBV11-2; D gene: -; CDR3 protein: CASSLDIRNQPQHF; CDR3 DNA: TGTGCCAGCAGCTTAGATATCAGGAATCAGCCCCAGCATTTT
J gene: TRBJ1-6; clone size: few; V gene: TRBV5-4; D gene: -; CDR3 protein: CASSLAGPGNSPLHF; CDR3 DNA: TGTGCCAGCAGCTTGGCAGGGCCTGGGAATTCACCCCTCCACTTT
J gene: TRBJ2-3; clone size: -; V gene: TRBV18; D gene: -; CDR3 protein: CASSPWDTWDTQYF; CDR3 DNA: TGTGCCAGCTCACCTTGGGATACCTGGGATACGCAGTATTTT
J gene: TRBJ1-1; clone size: once; V gene: TRBV6-5; D gene: TRBD1; CDR3 protein: CASSYSPETGGTEAFF; CDR3 DNA: TGTGCCAGCAGTTACTCCCCCGAGACAGGGGGCACTGAAGCTTTCTTT
J gene: TRBJ2-7; clone size: -; V gene: TRBV7-9; D gene: TRBD1; CDR3 protein: CASSPGTGVSHEQYF; CDR3 DNA: TGTGCCAGCAGCCCAGGGACAGGGGTTTCCCACGAGCAGTACTTC
J gene: TRBJ2-7; clone size: -; V gene: TRBV15; D gene: -; CDR3 protein: CATSRQQGYEQYF; CDR3 DNA: TGTGCCACCAGCAGACAGCAGGGTTACGAGCAGTACTTC
J gene: TRBJ1-3; clone size: -; V gene: TRBV24-1; D gene: -; CDR3 protein: CATKADGNTIYF; CDR3 DNA: TGTGCCACCAAGGCAGACGGAAACACCATATATTTT
J gene: TRBJ2-1; clone size: -; V gene: TRBV13; D gene: -; CDR3 protein: CASSLLLSLGDEQFF; CDR3 DNA: TGTGCCAGCAGTCTCCTCCTTTCTCTTGGGGATGAGCAGTTCTTC
J gene: TRBJ2-2; clone size: -; V gene: TRBV11-3; D gene: TRBD2; CDR3 protein: CASSLGLAGTGELFF; CDR3 DNA: TGTGCCAGCAGCCTTGGACTAGCAGGCACCGGGGAGCTGTTTTTT
J gene: TRBJ1-1; clone size: -; V gene: TRBV13; D gene: -; CDR3 protein: CASRKPGNTEAFF; CDR3 DNA: TGTGCCAGCAGAAAACCCGGGAACACTGAAGCTTTCTTT
J gene: TRBJ1-6; clone size: -; V gene: TRBV2; D gene: -; CDR3 protein: CASKAGDAYNSPLHF; CDR3 DNA: TGTGCCAGCAAGGCCGGGGATGCCTATAATTCACCCCTCCACTTT
J gene: TRBJ1-1; clone size: -; V gene: TRBV27; D gene: -; CDR3 protein: CASRPRVNTEAFF; CDR3 DNA: TGTGCCAGCAGGCCTCGGGTGAACACTGAAGCTTTCTTT
J gene: TRBJ2-1; clone size: -; V gene: TRBV24-1; D gene: -; CDR3 protein: CATSDLGKEQFF; CDR3 DNA: TGTGCCACCAGTGATTTGGGTAAAGAACAGTTCTTC
J gene: TRBJ2-1; clone size: -; V gene: TRBV24-1; D gene: -; CDR3 protein: CATSDPKSELEQFF; CDR3 DNA: TGTGCCACCAGTGATCCAAAAAGCGAGCTTGAGCAGTTCTTC
J gene: TRBJ1-5; clone size: -; V gene: TRBV6-5; D gene: TRBD1; CDR3 protein: CASETGTGYNQPQHF; CDR3 DNA: TGTGCCAGTGAAACCGGGACAGGGTACAATCAGCCCCAGCATTTT
J gene: TRBJ1-2; clone size: -; V gene: TRBV19; D gene: -; CDR3 protein: CASSIEDHNNYGYTF; CDR3 DNA: TGTGCCAGTAGTATTGAGGATCACAATAACTATGGCTACACCTTC
J gene: TRBJ1-1; clone size: few; V gene: TRBV5-4; D gene: TRBD1; CDR3 protein: CASSQDRVRTEAFF; CDR3 DNA: TGTGCCAGCAGCCAAGACAGGGTTCGCACTGAAGCTTTCTTT
J gene: TRBJ1-2; clone size: -; V gene: TRBV27; D gene: -; CDR3 protein: CASSRAGSLYGYTF; CDR3 DNA: TGTGCCAGCAGTCGCGCAGGGTCATTATATGGCTACACCTTC
J gene: TRBJ1-1; clone size: -; V gene: TRBV6-4; D gene: -; CDR3 protein: CASSDTGGGRTTEAFF; CDR3 DNA: TGTGCCAGCAGTGATACCGGGGGGGGCCGGACCACTGAAGCTTTCTTT
J gene: TRBJ1-4; clone size: -; V gene: TRBV12-3/TRBV12-4; D gene: -; CDR3 protein: CASSFWGGEKLFF; CDR3 DNA: TGTGCCAGCAGTTTTTGGGGAGGGGAAAAACTGTTTTTT
J gene: TRBJ2-2; clone size: -; V gene: TRBV6-1; D gene: -; CDR3 protein: CASSEIEGRGGELFF; CDR3 DNA: TGTGCCAGCAGTGAAATTGAGGGTAGAGGGGGGGAGCTGTTTTTT
J gene: TRBJ1-1; clone size: -; V gene: TRBV5-1; D gene: TRBD1; CDR3 protein: CASSFYTTGATEAFF; CDR3 DNA: TGCGCCAGCAGCTTTTATACGACAGGGGCGACTGAAGCTTTCTTT
J gene: TRBJ1-6; clone size: -; V gene: TRBV5-3; D gene: -; CDR3 protein: CARSLANRGSYNSPLHF; CDR3 DNA: TGTGCCAGAAGCTTGGCGAACAGAGGCTCCTATAATTCACCCCTCCACTTT
J gene: TRBJ2-1; clone size: -; V gene: TRBV19; D gene: TRBD1; CDR3 protein: CASSYGDRAYNEQFF; CDR3 DNA: TGTGCCAGTAGTTACGGGGACAGGGCCTACAATGAGCAGTTCTTC
J gene: TRBJ2-1; clone size: -; V gene: TRBV7-9; D gene: TRBD2; CDR3 protein: CASSLGLGRSYNEQFF; CDR3 DNA: TGTGCCAGCAGCTTGGGACTAGGCCGCTCCTACAATGAGCAGTTCTTC
J gene: TRBJ1-2; clone size: -; V gene: TRBV6-5; D gene: -; CDR3 protein: CASSQIIRPGAGYTF; CDR3 DNA: TGTGCCAGCAGCCAGATAATACGCCCTGGGGCTGGCTACACCTTC
J gene: TRBJ1-2; clone size: -; V gene: TRBV19; D gene: -; CDR3 protein: CASSIVGARGYTF; CDR3 DNA: TGTGCCAGTAGTATAGTGGGGGCGCGTGGCTACACCTTC
J gene: TRBJ1-6; clone size: -; V gene: TRBV7-9; D gene: TRBD1; CDR3 protein: CASSHDRASYNSPLHF; CDR3 DNA: TGTGCCAGCAGCCACGACAGGGCATCCTATAATTCACCCCTCCACTTT
J gene: TRBJ1-5; clone size: few; V gene: TRBV19; D gene: -; CDR3 protein: CASSLGWGSNQPQHF; CDR3 DNA: TGTGCCAGTAGTCTCGGATGGGGGAGCAATCAGCCCCAGCATTTT
J gene: TRBJ1-6; clone size: -; V gene: TRBV7-2; D gene: -; CDR3 protein: CASSLQGNDNSPLHF; CDR3 DNA: TGTGCCAGCAGCTTGCAGGGGAACGATAATTCACCCCTCCACTTT